These 26 T cell receptor beta chains were sequenced from one sample in a study of cytomegalovirus exposure and HLA in healthy donors. PCR employed 60 Vbeta and 13 Jbeta primers. Assay: immunoSEQ multiplex PCR; the TCRdb copy retains only in-frame clones and omits some. The sample has roughly 97,000 clones, around 81% seen once. The sample was PBMCs. The source of these receptors is a middle-aged man in good health and CMV-seropositive.

This CDR3 reads CATLDQGTSYEQYF. DNA for the CDR3: TGTGCCACCCTCGACCAGGGTACCTCCTACGAGCAGTACTTC. This chain links TRBV6-6 with TRBJ2-5; D might be TRBD1 (5 bases). The last part of the DNA fits TRBJ2-7 better; the J call may be wrong. The CDR3 covers 14 residues. Germline assignment: CDR1 MNHNY and CDR2 SVGAGI (reference sequence).

The chain employs TRBV7-2 and TRBJ1-4; D gene uncertain. Between the trimmed V and J ends, which lost 7 bases and 7 bases, there was a span of 16 bases. CDR1 and CDR2 from the germline V gene are SGHTA and FQGNSA. CDR3 size: 14 residues. The CDR3 loop reads CASTAGRDREKLFF. CDR3 DNA sequence: TGTGCCAGCACCGCGGGGAGGGATCGTGAAAAACTGTTTTTT. The entire variable domain, with the rest obtained from reference TRBV7-2 and TRBJ1-4, is as follows: GAGVSQSPSNKVTEKGKDVELRCDPISGHTALYWYRQSLGQGLEFLIYFQGNSAPDKSGLPSDRFSAERTGGSVSTLTIQRTQQEDSAVYLCASTAGRDREKLFFGSGTQLSVL.

About this clone: Sequence at one end of the junction differs from germline and may be a read error. The same CDR3 arises from other DNA sequences in this sample as well. The V gene is TRBV27, the J gene TRBJ1-1; TRBD1 aligns across 8 bases. Germline V lookup: CDR1 MNHEY, CDR2 SMNVEV (reference sequence). This CDR3 has 14 residues. The CDR3 bases are TGTGCCAGCAGTTTCGCAGGGGGCGGCACTGAAGCCTTCTTT. Translating it yields CASSFAGGGTEAFF.

This chain links TRBV7-2 with TRBJ1-2, with TRBD1 as a possible D gene (5 bases). The germline V and J ends were trimmed by 4 bases and 4 bases, with 13 bases remaining between them. The CDR3 sequence is 14 residues long. The germline V gene has CDR1 SGHTA and CDR2 FQGNSA. DNA for the CDR3: TGTGCCAGCAGCTCCCGGACAAATCTCTATGGCTACACCTTC. It is translated as CASSSRTNLYGYTF.

There are a few counts of this clone. J is TRBJ2-2 and V is TRBV30, with D tentatively TRBD2 (6 bases). V was pared by 3 bases and J by 9 bases, with 14 bases between. CDR1 and CDR2 (germline): GTSNPN, SVGIG (reference sequence). CDR3 length: 13 amino acids. In nucleotides, the CDR3 is TGTGCCTGGAGCCCCAAGGGAGGAAGGGAGCTGTTTTTT. As protein: CAWSPKGGRELFF.

CDR3 residues: CASSLTGGSRSGNTIYF. The CDR3, as DNA: TGTGCCAGCAGCCTTACCGGGGGGTCTCGCTCTGGAAACACCATATATTTT. The rearrangement joins TRBV28 to TRBJ1-3; D is perhaps TRBD1 (5 bases). CDR3 length: 17 residues. V dropped 6 bases and J dropped 0 bases, with 18 bases sitting between them. Germline V lookup: CDR1 MDHEN, CDR2 SYDVKM.

The V and J genes are TRBV7-9 and TRBJ1-2; D not resolved. Germline CDR1 and CDR2: SEHNR and FQNEAQ (reference sequence). The germline V and J ends were trimmed by 4 bases and 7 bases, with 22 bases remaining between them. The CDR3 covers 16 residues. CDR3 loop: CASSSLHGPSTSGYTF. CDR3 nucleotides: TGTGCCAGCAGCTCTCTACACGGACCTTCCACTAGTGGCTACACCTTC. The full variable domain, completed using reference TRBV7-9 and TRBJ1-2, is DTGVSQNPRHKITKRGQNVTFRCDPISEHNRLYWYRQTLGQGPEFLTYFQNEAQLEKSRLLSDRFSAERPKGSFSTLEIQRTEQGDSAMYLCASSSLHGPSTSGYTFGSGTRLTVV.

The CDR3 DNA is TGTGCCTGGAGTATCACTAGCGGGAGGGTAAATACGCAGTATTTT. This encodes CAWSITSGRVNTQYF. J is TRBJ2-3 and V is TRBV30; 13 nucleotides align to TRBD2. Germline loops: CDR1 GTSNPN, CDR2 SVGIG (reference sequence). CDR3 length: 15 amino acids. V gave up 2 bases and J gave up 7 bases; unmatched junction bases: 6.

This clone was seen more than once but under ten times. The chain recombines TRBV29-1 with TRBJ2-3; 8 bases align to TRBD2. The CDR3 spans 15 residues. With 1 base clipped from V and 8 bases from J, the junction kept 11 bases outside the gene matches. Germline V lookup: CDR1 SQVTM, CDR2 ANQGSEA. CDR3 sequence: CSVEGLAGGVGTQYF. In DNA, the CDR3 is TGCAGCGTTGAAGGTTTGGCGGGAGGAGTGGGTACGCAGTATTTT.

This clone was recorded once. The CDR3 sequence: CASSWAQGLGTDTQYF. DNA of the CDR3: TGTGCCAGCAGTTGGGCGCAGGGCCTTGGCACAGATACGCAGTATTTT. The chain is built from TRBV27 and TRBJ2-3, with D perhaps matching TRBD1 (5 bases). This CDR3 region has 16 residues. The V end lost 4 bases, the J end lost 1 base, and 15 bases lay between the germline ends. Per the germline V gene, CDR1 is MNHEY and CDR2 is SMNVEV (reference sequence).

The V gene is TRBV14, the J gene TRBJ1-1; D remains ambiguous. Trimming took 0 bases from V and 2 from J, leaving 4 bases between them. The CDR3 extends over 13 amino acids. Germline assignment: CDR1 SGHDN and CDR2 FVKESK. CDR3 amino acids: CASSQDTNTEAFF. The DNA for the CDR3 is TGTGCCAGCAGCCAAGATACTAACACTGAAGCTTTCTTT.

V usage is TRBV7-2 and J usage is TRBJ1-2; 7 bases match TRBD1. In germline, CDR1 is SGHTA, CDR2 FQGNSA. V was pared by 1 base and J by 0 bases, with 5 bases of the junction left unmatched. The CDR3 contains 16 residues. In DNA form, the CDR3 reads TGTGCCAGCAGCTTAGATGTGACAGGGCCTAACTATGGCTACACCTTC. This sequence encodes CASSLDVTGPNYGYTF. Full variable domain (remainder filled in from reference TRBV7-2 and TRBJ1-2): GAGVSQSPSNKVTEKGKDVELRCDPISGHTALYWYRQSLGQGLEFLIYFQGNSAPDKSGLPSDRFSAERTGGSVSTLTIQRTQQEDSAVYLCASSLDVTGPNYGYTFGSGTRLTVV.

CDR3 nucleotides: TGTGCCAGCAGTATCGGGACGGCGGGAGGGCAAGCTTTCTTT. Translated: CASSIGTAGGQAFF. The chain recombines TRBV27 with TRBJ1-1, with D perhaps TRBD1 (5 bases). V was shortened by 5 bases and J by 9 bases, with 19 bases between the two germline ends. The CDR3 extends over 14 amino acids. Germline CDR1 MNHEY, CDR2 SMNVEV (reference sequence).

This sequence joins TRBV11-2 and TRBJ2-1, with 7 bases identical to TRBD1. The V segment lost 5 bases and the J segment 6 bases; nucleotides outside the gene matches: 10. The CDR3 has 15 residues. Per the germline V gene, CDR1 is SGHAT and CDR2 is FQNNGV. This CDR3 is CASSPILGGANEQFF. The CDR3 DNA reads TGTGCCAGCAGCCCCATTTTAGGGGGCGCCAATGAGCAGTTCTTC.

The chain carries TRBV4-2 and TRBJ2-7; 8 bases align to TRBD1. CDR3 size: 15 residues. The germline V gene has CDR1 LGHNA and CDR2 YNFKEQ. With 3 bases clipped from V and 2 bases from J, the junction kept 6 bases outside the gene matches. The CDR3 DNA is TGTGCCAGCAGCCAGGCCCGGGACAGGACCTACGAGCAGTACTTC. It specifies CASSQARDRTYEQYF.

This clone came up a few times. The chain carries TRBV6-4 and TRBJ1-2, with D hard to call. Germline V gene data show CDR1 as MRHNA and CDR2 as SNTAGT. The CDR3 length is 12 residues. V was cut by 4 bases and J by 7 bases, with 10 bases left in between. In nucleotides, the CDR3 is TGTGCCAGCAGTGCCCGGGTCGGTGGCTACACCTTC. Residues: CASSARVGGYTF.

This clone came up once. The chain recombines TRBV5-1 with TRBJ2-7; 11 bases match TRBD1. Losses at the gene ends were 5 bases for V and 0 bases for J; bases not matched to a gene: 4. Looked up from germline, CDR1 is SGHRS and CDR2 is YFSETQ. This CDR3 spans 15 amino acids. CDR3 amino acids: CASRRTGGGSYEQYF. The CDR3 DNA sequence: TGCGCCAGCAGACGGACAGGGGGCGGCTCCTACGAGCAGTACTTC.

This clone was seen a single time. Other nucleotide sequences from this sample produce the same CDR3. This rearrangement joins TRBV27 to TRBJ1-5; 8 bases fit TRBD1. V dropped 6 bases and J dropped 4; count of bases not matched to a gene: 8. The CDR3 consists of 15 residues. Per the germline V gene, CDR1 is MNHEY and CDR2 is SMNVEV (reference sequence). In nucleotides, the CDR3 is TGTGCCAGCAGCCCGGGGACAGGACGTAATCAGCCCCAGCATTTT. It is translated as CASSPGTGRNQPQHF.

CDR3 DNA: TGTGCCAGCAGCTCCGGTGAGACCCAGTACTTC. It is translated as CASSSGETQYF. The V and J genes are TRBV14 and TRBJ2-5; unclear D gene. The length of the CDR3 is 11 residues. The germline V and J ends were trimmed by 5 bases and 5 bases, with 6 bases remaining between them. Germline loops: CDR1 SGHDN, CDR2 FVKESK. Using reference TRBV14 and TRBJ2-5 for the parts outside the CDR3, the full variable domain is EAGVTQFPSHSVIEKGQTVTLRCDPISGHDNLYWYRRVMGKEIKFLLHFVKESKQDESGMPNNRFLAERTGGTYSTLKVQPAELEDSGVYFCASSSGETQYFGPGTRLLVL.

The chain combines TRBV19 with TRBJ2-6; TRBD2 might be the D (6 bases). The CDR3 totals 20 residues. The germline V and J ends were trimmed by 7 bases and 0 bases, with 25 bases remaining between them. Germline CDR1 is LNHDA and CDR2 is SQIVND (reference sequence). Written as DNA, the CDR3 is TGTGCCAGTAAGGGCGGGGTTTGGAGACTAGGATCCTCTGGGGCCAACGTCCTGACTTTC. Protein product: CASKGGVWRLGSSGANVLTF.

The V and J genes are TRBV7-2 and TRBJ1-2; 9 bases are shared with TRBD1. Trimming cost V 5 bases and J 4 bases; bases outside gene matches: 5. The CDR3 is 14 residues long. The V gene's germline CDR1 is SGHTA and CDR2 FQGNSA. This chain's CDR3 is CASSLPGQGYGYTF. In nucleotides, the CDR3 is TGTGCCAGCAGCCTGCCGGGACAGGGCTATGGCTACACCTTC.

V usage is TRBV5-1 and J usage is TRBJ2-7; 10 nucleotides agree with TRBD2. V lost 4 bases and J lost 3; bases outside the gene matches: 7. CDR1 and CDR2 (germline): SGHRS, YFSETQ. CDR3 length: 15 residues. CDR3 protein: CASSLTSGDYYEQYF. As DNA, the CDR3 is TGCGCCAGCAGCCTAACTAGCGGGGACTACTACGAGCAGTACTTC.

This chain links TRBV2 with TRBJ1-2, with TRBD1 matching 8 bases. Germline V gene sequence: CDR1 SNHLY, CDR2 FYNNEI. The CDR3 spans 13 residues. Trimming at V came to 6 bases and at J to 6 bases, leaving 6 bases not matched to a gene. The CDR3 is CASSQTGAHGYTF. The CDR3 bases are TGTGCCAGCAGCCAGACAGGGGCCCATGGCTACACCTTC.

The genes are TRBV7-2 and TRBJ2-7; tentative D call: TRBD1 (5 bases). This CDR3 has 15 amino acids. CDR1 and CDR2 from the germline V gene are SGHTA and FQGNSA. V lost 1 base and J 0 bases, leaving 10 bases between the germline ends. The CDR3 sequence: CASSLDPDSSYEQYF. The CDR3 nucleotides are TGTGCCAGCAGCTTAGACCCCGACAGCTCCTACGAGCAGTACTTC.

Points on this clone: The sample holds other DNA sequences that translate to the same CDR3. The rearrangement joins TRBV9 to TRBJ2-1, with 7 nucleotides matching TRBD2. V lost 0 bases to trimming and J lost 4 bases; unmatched junction nucleotides: 4. This CDR3 has 15 amino acids. The V gene's germline CDR1 is SGDLS and CDR2 YYNGEE. CDR3 loop: CASSVVGGGYNEQFF. In DNA form, the CDR3 reads TGTGCCAGCAGCGTAGTCGGCGGGGGATACAATGAGCAGTTCTTC.

This CDR3 reads CASSVYRGSGYTF. The CDR3 nucleotides are TGTGCCAGCAGTGTGTACAGGGGTAGTGGCTACACCTTC. The rearrangement joins TRBV2 to TRBJ1-2; 7 bases agree with TRBD1. The CDR3 sequence is 13 residues long. V lost 4 bases and J lost 7; bases outside the gene matches: 6. Germline V lookup: CDR1 SNHLY, CDR2 FYNNEI.